One and the same sample provided the 3 T cell receptor beta chains below, sequenced in a study of T-cell reconstitution after alpha-beta-depleted transplantation in children. During its preparation, the TCRbeta library received unique molecular identifiers. TCRdb analysed the PCR reads with MiXCR anew, one entry per CDR3 protein. Among 450,000 to 550,000 distinct CDR3 sequences listed, 11% were seen once. The specimen was PBMCs, mostly from graft donor cells, collected 180 days after TCRalphabeta/CD19-depleted stem cell transplant. Every receptor here comes from a female patient aged 2 to 10 who had a stem cell transplant for aplastic anemia, so the T cells may come from the graft donor.

V is TRBV20-1 and J is TRBJ2-1; 13 nucleotides align to TRBD2. Losses at the gene ends were 0 bases for V and 3 bases for J; bases not matched to a gene: 2. CDR1 is DFQATT, CDR2 SNEGSKA, per germline (reference sequence). CDR3 length: 16 amino acids. DNA of the CDR3: TGCAGTGCTAGAGATGGGACTAGCGGGAACTACAATGAGCAGTTCTTC. The encoded protein is CSARDGTSGNYNEQFF.

This clonotype has a handful of counts. The V gene is TRBV12-3 or TRBV12-4, the J gene TRBJ1-5; D gene unclear. The CDR3 runs to 15 residues. V lost 3 bases, J lost 1 base, and 10 bases lay in between. The CDR3 sequence is CASSFWGYSNQPQHF. The CDR3, as DNA: TGTGCCAGCAGTTTTTGGGGTTACAGCAATCAGCCCCAGCATTTT.

This clonotype was found a few times. The chain recombines TRBV20-1 with TRBJ2-4; D remains ambiguous. Germline V lookup: CDR1 DFQATT, CDR2 SNEGSKA (reference sequence). The CDR3 has 13 residues. Between the trimmed V and J ends, which lost 4 bases and 0 bases, there was a span of 7 bases. The CDR3: CSATRLAKNIQYF. The CDR3 region has the DNA TGCAGTGCTACCAGACTAGCCAAAAACATTCAGTACTTC.